This T cell receptor (beta chain) comes out of a study of PD-L1 blockade in urothelial cancer. Study at large: As for prior chemotherapy regimens, patients had received 0 to 3. The analyses of blood took place 3 weeks (second dose) and 6 weeks after treatment start. A median blood sample held approximately 140,000 T cells and under 85,000 unique TCRs.

V was pared by 5 bases and J by 5 bases, with 13 bases between. This CDR3 has 14 residues. CDR1 is SGHKS and CDR2 is YYEKEE in the germline V gene (reference sequence). Samples were collected from each patient before treatment and during treatment. Each patient gave between 1 and 8 of them in total. Profiling relied on immunoSEQ multiplex PCR, and the TCRdb table lists in-frame clones only, not all of them. Of 40,000 or so clones in the sample, roughly 82% were seen once. The starting material was PBMCs, obtained around atezolizumab (anti-PD-L1) treatment. The sequence was obtained from an older man with urothelial cancer. The J gene is TRBJ1-4, the V gene TRBV5-5; D might be TRBD1 (5 bases). This chain's CDR3 is CASSSNRMNEKLFF. The CDR3 DNA reads as TGTGCCAGCAGTTCAAACAGGATGAATGAAAAACTGTTTTTT.